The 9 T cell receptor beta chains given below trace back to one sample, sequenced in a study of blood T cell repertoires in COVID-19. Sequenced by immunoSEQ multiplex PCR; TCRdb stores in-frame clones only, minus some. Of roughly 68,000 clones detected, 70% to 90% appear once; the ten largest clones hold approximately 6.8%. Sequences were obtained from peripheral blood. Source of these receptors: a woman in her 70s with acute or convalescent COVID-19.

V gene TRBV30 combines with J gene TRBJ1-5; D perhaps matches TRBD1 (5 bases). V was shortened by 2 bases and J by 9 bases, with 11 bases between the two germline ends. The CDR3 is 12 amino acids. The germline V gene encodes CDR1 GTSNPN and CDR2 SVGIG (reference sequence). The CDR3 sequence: CAWSRTQGPQHF. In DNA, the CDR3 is TGTGCCTGGAGTCGGACCCAGGGGCCCCAGCATTTT. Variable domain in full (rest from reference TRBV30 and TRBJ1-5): SQTIHQWPATLVQPVGSPLSLECTVEGTSNPNLYWYRQAAGRGLQLLFYSVGIGQISSEVPQNLSASRPQDRQFILSSKKLLLSDSGFYLCAWSRTQGPQHFGDGTRLSIL.

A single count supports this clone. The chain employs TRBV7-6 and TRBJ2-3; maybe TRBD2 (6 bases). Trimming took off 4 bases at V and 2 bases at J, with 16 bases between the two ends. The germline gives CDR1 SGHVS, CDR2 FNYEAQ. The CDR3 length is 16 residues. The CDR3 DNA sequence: TGTGCCAGCAGCTGGCTAGGAGGGCCAGACACAGATACGCAGTATTTT. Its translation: CASSWLGGPDTDTQYF.

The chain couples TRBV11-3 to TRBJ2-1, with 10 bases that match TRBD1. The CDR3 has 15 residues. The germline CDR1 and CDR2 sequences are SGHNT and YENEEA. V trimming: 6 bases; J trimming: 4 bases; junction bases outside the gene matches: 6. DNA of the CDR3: TGTGCCAGCAGTTCGGGACAGGGGAAGTACAATGAGCAGTTCTTC. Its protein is CASSSGQGKYNEQFF.

The CDR3 spells CASSLDNPSNQPQHF. In DNA form, the CDR3 reads TGCGCCAGCAGCTTGGACAACCCTAGCAATCAGCCCCAGCATTTT. This chain joins TRBV5-1 and TRBJ1-5; D is unclear. Germline assignment: CDR1 SGHRS and CDR2 YFSETQ. The V gene lost 0 bases and the J gene lost 0 bases, with 7 bases spanning the gap. The CDR3 runs to 15 residues.

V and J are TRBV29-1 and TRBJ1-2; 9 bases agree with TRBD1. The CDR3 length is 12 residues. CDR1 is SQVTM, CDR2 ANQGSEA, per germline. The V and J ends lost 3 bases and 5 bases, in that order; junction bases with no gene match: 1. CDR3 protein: CSVEGQGYGYTF. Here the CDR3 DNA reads TGCAGCGTTGAGGGACAGGGATATGGCTACACCTTC.

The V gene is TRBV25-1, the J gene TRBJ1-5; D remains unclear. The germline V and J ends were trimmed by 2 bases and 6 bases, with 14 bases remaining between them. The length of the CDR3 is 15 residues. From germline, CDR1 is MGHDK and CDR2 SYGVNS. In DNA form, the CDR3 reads TGTGCCAGCAGTGAAGGGAGTTTTAGTGGTCAGCCCCAGCATTTT. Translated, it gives CASSEGSFSGQPQHF.

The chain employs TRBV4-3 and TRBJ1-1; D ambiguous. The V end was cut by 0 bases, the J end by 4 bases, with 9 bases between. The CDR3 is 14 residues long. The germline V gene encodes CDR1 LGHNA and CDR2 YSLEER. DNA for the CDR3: TGCGCCAGCAGCCAAGAACTCTCGGTCACTGAAGCTTTCTTT. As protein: CASSQELSVTEAFF.

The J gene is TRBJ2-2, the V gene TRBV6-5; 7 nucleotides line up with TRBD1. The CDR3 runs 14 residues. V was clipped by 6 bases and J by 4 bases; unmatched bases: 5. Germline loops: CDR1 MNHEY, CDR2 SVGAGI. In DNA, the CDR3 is TGTGCCAGCAGAATGGGACAGACCACCGGGGAGCTGTTTTTT. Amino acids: CASRMGQTTGELFF.

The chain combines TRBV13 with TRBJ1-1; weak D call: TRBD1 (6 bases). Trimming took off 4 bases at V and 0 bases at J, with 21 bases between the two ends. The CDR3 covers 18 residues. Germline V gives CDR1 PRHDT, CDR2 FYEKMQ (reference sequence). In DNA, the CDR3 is TGTGCCAGCAGCTCCCAAAGGGGGTCAGTTGGGGTGAACACTGAAGCTTTCTTT. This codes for CASSSQRGSVGVNTEAFF.